What follows is one TCR beta chain and its context. Its recognized antigen is unknown. No base quality information exists; no much larger clone differs at one position. Only healthy Caucasian donors were included. Three pairs of female monozygotic twins, all aged roughly 18 to 29 years, were included in the twin cohort. CD4+ and CD8+ T cell populations were isolated with positive isolation kits from Invitrogen. Receptors were amplified or captured by 5' RACE. TCRdb shows the sequencer as Illumina HiSeq 2000. Template switching introduced a universal primer binding site; the final cDNA contained a unique molecular identifier, enabling accurate counting of TCR cDNA molecules. First-strand cDNA for TCR alpha and beta chains was synthesized from specific primers in the conserved constant-segment region. To control for contamination, each cDNA library was double barcoded with a SMART-Mk sample barcode plus Illumina barcodes. TruSeq adapter sequences along with Illumina sample barcodes were introduced in two successive PCR steps. The Illumina HiSeq platform was used with custom primers to sequence TCR alpha and beta cDNA libraries. The published analysis was carried out like this. Unique molecular identifiers were extracted from raw reads with MiGEC, and CDR3 positions were determined with MiXCR. For each individual, recombination models were inferred using an EM algorithm with the repgenHMM and IGoR tools. Shared clonotypes were analyzed with the tcR package in R, and sharing was normalized by the product of cloneset sizes. To study raw recombination free of thymic and clonal selection effects, out-of-frame nonproductive sequences were analyzed. TCRdb reanalyzed the raw reads on its own, using fastp at Q25 for trimming and MiXCR for clone calling, and kept in-frame beta chains. Each CDR3 protein appears once, grouped with its most common genes and DNA. TCRdb, not the authors, supplied the V and J calls. The sample profile shows some 440,000 distinct CDR3 sequences; 24% of them were found once. The biggest ten clones account for about 2.9% of the sample.

This specimen belongs to a study of identical twins (dated by TCRdb to about 2016). Context from the whole study: To test whether fetal clonotypes persist, the study used deep sequencing on TCR alpha and beta repertoires from monozygotic twins, unrelated adults of various ages, and cord blood. To rule out contamination, the twin experiments were replicated at different times with different library preparation protocols. General study outcomes and caveats: Abundant cord blood beta clonotypes carried fewer insertions; young adult naive repertoires showed a weaker similar trend, while memory repertoires showed none. Because the same donors could not be followed over many years, the conclusions relied on cross-sectional statistical analysis. Compared with coincidental sharing between unrelated individuals, out-of-frame TCR alpha sequences shared between twins had an excess of sequences with low generation probability. Zero-insertion analyses could be partly confounded by invariant T cells such as MAIT and iNKT, although diverse VJ usage argued against such confounding for most clonotypes. In monozygotic twins, recombination models systematically underestimated out-of-frame TCR alpha sharing, but the models matched the sharing seen between unrelated individuals. The excess sharing between twins in beta out-of-frame sequences was weaker because fewer shared sequences reduced the signal-to-noise ratio.

The germline V gene supplies CDR1 SGHTA and CDR2 FQGNSA. The CDR3 runs 19 residues from the cysteine to the phenylalanine. Of the read, only the CDR3 DNA is kept; its 57 bases are in frame from base 1. At the junction V is shortened by 0 bases and J by 5 bases; bases outside the gene matches: 17. These sequences were also reported in another study, on T cells expressing NK-cell markers. The second publication reports: TCR beta-chain repertoires were profiled in sorted CD3+CD56+NKG2C+, CD3+CD56+NKG2C- and CD3+CD56-NKG2C+ T-cell subsets from roughly eight donors. Among the eight sequenced donors, only one was HCMV-seronegative, while the other seven were HCMV-seropositive. In several experiments an anti-gammadeltaTCR antibody was added to restrict sorting to alphabetaTCR-expressing T cells. In six donors, the dominant CD3+CD56+NKG2C+ clonotypes ranked among the top 10 CD8+ clonotypes, making up roughly 1.0-7.5% of CD8+ T cells. Those dominant clonotypes were again the most abundant among CD3+CD56-NKG2C+ cells in a few donors, at roughly 25-65%. Whether the expanded NKG2C-expressing T cell clones were specific for HCMV antigens was left unclear. The eight sequenced donors were randomly selected healthy volunteers, three men and five women. HCMV serostatus was determined by detecting HCMV-specific IgG in serum with a commercial ELISA kit. Reads were demultiplexed and grouped by UMI with MIGEC, and clonotypes were assembled and quantified with MiTCR. To exclude erroneous sequences, only TCR cDNA sequences supported by at least two reads were retained. The tcR package was used for downstream repertoire analysis, and clonotypes were matched across fractions by CDR3 nucleotide sequence plus V segment. VDJmatch was used to annotate antigen specificity against VDJdb, with one amino acid substitution in CDR3 permitted.

The material sequenced was CD4+ T cells sorted from blood. The receptor was isolated from a woman in her late teens or twenties in good health. The rearrangement combines TRBV7-2 with TRBJ2-3; TRBD2 aligns with 7 central bases. The CDR3 region has the sequence CASSLAKASGSERRDTQYF. The nucleotide sequence reads TGTGCCAGCAGCTTAGCGAAGGCTAGCGGTAGTGAGCGGAGAGATACGCAGTATTTT. The CDR3 plus the reference TRBV7-2 and TRBJ2-3 genes for the other parts give the full variable domain: GAGVSQSPSNKVTEKGKDVELRCDPISGHTALYWYRQSLGQGLEFLIYFQGNSAPDKSGLPSDRFSAERTGGSVSTLTIQRTQQEDSAVYLCASSLAKASGSERRDTQYFGPGTRLTVL.